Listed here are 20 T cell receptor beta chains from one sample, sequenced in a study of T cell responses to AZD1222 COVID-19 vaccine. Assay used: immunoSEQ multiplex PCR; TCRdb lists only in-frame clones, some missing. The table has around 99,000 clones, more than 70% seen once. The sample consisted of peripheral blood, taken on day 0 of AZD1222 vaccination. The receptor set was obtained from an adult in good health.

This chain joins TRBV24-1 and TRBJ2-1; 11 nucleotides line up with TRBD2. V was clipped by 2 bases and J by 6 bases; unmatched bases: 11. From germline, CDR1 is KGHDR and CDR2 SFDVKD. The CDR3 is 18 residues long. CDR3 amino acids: CATSDSILAGVVGNEQFF. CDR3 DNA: TGTGCCACCAGTGATTCGATACTAGCGGGAGTCGTCGGCAATGAGCAGTTCTTC.

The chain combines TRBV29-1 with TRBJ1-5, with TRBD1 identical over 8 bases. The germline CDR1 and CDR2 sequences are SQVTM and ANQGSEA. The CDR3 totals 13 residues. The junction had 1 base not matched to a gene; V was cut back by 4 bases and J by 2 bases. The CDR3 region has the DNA TGCAGCGTTGCGACAGGGGGCAATCAGCCCCAGCATTTT. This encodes CSVATGGNQPQHF.

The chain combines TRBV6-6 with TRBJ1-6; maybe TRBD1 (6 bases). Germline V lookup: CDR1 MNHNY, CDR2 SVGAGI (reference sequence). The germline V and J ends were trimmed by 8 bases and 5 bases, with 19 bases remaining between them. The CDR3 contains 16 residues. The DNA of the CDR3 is TGTGCCAGCTTGAGGCTCGTTGGGGGCCATAATTCACCCCTCCACTTT. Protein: CASLRLVGGHNSPLHF.

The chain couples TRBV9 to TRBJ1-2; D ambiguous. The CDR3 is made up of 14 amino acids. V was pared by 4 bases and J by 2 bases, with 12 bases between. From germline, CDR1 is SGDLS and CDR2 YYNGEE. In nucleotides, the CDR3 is TGTGCCAGCAGCCCCAGCCCGGAAAACTATGGCTACACCTTC. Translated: CASSPSPENYGYTF.

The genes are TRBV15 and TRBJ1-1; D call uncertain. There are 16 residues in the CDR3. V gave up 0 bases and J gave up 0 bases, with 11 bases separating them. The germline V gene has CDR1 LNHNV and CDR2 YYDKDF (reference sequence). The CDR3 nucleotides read TGTGCCACCAGCAGAGACCGACGGAGTATGAACACTGAAGCTTTCTTT. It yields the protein CATSRDRRSMNTEAFF. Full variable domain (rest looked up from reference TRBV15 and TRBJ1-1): DAMVIQNPRYQVTQFGKPVTLSCSQTLNHNVMYWYQQKSSQAPKLLFHYYDKDFNNEADTPDNFQSRRPNTSFCFLDIRSPGLGDTAMYLCATSRDRRSMNTEAFFGQGTRLTVV.

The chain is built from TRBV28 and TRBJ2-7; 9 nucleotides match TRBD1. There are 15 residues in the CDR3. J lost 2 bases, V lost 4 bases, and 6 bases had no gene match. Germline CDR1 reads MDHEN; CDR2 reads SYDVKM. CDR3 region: CASSSPGTGTYEQYF. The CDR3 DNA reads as TGTGCCAGCAGTTCCCCCGGGACAGGGACCTACGAGCAGTACTTC.

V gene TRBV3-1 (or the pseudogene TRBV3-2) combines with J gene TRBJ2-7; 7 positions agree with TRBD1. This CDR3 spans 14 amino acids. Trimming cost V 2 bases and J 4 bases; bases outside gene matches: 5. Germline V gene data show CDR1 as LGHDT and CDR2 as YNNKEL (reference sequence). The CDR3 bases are TGTGCCAGCAGCCAATTGGACAGGCTTTACGAGCAGTACTTC. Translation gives CASSQLDRLYEQYF.

This CDR3 is CASSPQGTGELFF. The CDR3 nucleotides are TGTGCCAGCTCACCCCAGGGGACCGGGGAGCTGTTTTTT. The chain couples TRBV18 to TRBJ2-2; perhaps TRBD1 as D (6 bases). Trimming pared 3 bases from V and 5 bases from J, leaving 7 bases between. The CDR3 sequence is 13 residues long. Germline V CDR1 and CDR2: KGHSH, LQKENI.

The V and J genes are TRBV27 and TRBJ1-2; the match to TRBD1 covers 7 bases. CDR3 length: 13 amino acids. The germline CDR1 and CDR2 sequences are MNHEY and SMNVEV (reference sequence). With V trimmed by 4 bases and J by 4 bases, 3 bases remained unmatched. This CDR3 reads CASSYDRVYGYTF. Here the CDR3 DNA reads TGTGCCAGCAGTTACGACAGGGTCTATGGCTACACCTTC.

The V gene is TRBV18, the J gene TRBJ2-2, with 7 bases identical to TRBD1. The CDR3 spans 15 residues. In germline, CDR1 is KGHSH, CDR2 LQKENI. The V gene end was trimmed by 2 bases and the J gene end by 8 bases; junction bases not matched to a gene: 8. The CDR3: CASSPTGAGSGELFF. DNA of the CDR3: TGTGCCAGCTCACCAACAGGGGCCGGATCGGGGGAGCTGTTTTTT.

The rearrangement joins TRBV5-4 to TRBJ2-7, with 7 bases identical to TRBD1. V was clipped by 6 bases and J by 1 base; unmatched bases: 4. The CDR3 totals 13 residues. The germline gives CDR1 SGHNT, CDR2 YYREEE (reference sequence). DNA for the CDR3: TGTGCCAGCACCGGGGACAGTTCCTACGAGCAGTACTTC. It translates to CASTGDSSYEQYF. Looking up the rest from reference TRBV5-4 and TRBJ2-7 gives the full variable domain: ETGVTQSPTHLIKTRGQQVTLRCSSQSGHNTVSWYQQALGQGPQFIFQYYREEENGRGNFPPRFSGLQFPNYSSELNVNALELDDSALYLCASTGDSSYEQYFGPGTRLTVT.

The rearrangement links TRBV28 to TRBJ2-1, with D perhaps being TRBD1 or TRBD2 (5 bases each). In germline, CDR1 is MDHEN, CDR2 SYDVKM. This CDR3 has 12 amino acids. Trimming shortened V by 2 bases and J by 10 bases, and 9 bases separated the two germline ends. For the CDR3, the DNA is TGTGCCAGCAGTTTAGAGTGGGGGGAGCAGTTCTTC. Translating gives CASSLEWGEQFF.

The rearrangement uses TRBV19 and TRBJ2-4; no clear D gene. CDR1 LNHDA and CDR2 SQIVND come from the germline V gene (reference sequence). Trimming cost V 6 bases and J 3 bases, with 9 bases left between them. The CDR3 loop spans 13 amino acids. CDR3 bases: TGTGCCAGTAGGGCGGCGGACAAAAACATTCAGTACTTC. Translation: CASRAADKNIQYF.

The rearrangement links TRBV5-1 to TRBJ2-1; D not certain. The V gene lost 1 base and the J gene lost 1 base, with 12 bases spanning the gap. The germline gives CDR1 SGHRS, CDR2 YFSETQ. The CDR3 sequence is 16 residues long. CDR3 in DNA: TGCGCCAGCAGCTTGCTGGGCGGACCTTCCTACAATGAGCAGTTCTTC. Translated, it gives CASSLLGGPSYNEQFF.

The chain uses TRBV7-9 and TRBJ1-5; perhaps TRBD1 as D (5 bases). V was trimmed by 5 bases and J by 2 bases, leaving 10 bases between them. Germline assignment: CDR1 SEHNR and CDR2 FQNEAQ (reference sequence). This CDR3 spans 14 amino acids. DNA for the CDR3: TGTGCCAGCAGCCGAGGGGAGCGCAATCAGCCCCAGCATTTT. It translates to CASSRGERNQPQHF.

CDR3 bases: TGTGCCAGCAGCTTGGCGGACCACTACAATGAGCAGTTCTTC. As protein: CASSLADHYNEQFF. This sequence joins TRBV11-1 and TRBJ2-1; D is unclear. V lost 3 bases and J 3 bases, leaving 9 bases between the germline ends. This CDR3 is 14 amino acids long. Germline V lookup: CDR1 SGHAT, CDR2 FQDESV (reference sequence).

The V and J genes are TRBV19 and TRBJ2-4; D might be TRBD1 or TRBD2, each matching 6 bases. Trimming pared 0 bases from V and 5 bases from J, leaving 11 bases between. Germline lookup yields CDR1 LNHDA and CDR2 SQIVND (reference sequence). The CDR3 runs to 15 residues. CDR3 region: CASSIDRRGENIQYF. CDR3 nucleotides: TGTGCCAGTAGTATAGATCGGAGGGGGGAAAACATTCAGTACTTC.

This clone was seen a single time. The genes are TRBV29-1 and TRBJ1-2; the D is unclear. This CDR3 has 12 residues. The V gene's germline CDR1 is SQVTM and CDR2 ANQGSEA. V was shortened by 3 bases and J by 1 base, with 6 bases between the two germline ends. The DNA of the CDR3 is TGCAGCGTTGAGACCCTTAACTATGGCTACACCTTC. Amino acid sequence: CSVETLNYGYTF.

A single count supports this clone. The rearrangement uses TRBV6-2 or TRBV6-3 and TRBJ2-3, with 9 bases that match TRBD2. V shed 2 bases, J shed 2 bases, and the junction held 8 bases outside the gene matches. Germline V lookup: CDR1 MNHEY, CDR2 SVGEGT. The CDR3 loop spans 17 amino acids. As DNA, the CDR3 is TGTGCCAGCAGTTACGATTTGCGGGAGGGGGCCACAGATACGCAGTATTTT. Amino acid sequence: CASSYDLREGATDTQYF.

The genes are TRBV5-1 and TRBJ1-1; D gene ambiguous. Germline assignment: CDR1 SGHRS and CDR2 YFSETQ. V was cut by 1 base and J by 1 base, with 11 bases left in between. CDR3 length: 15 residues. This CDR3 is CASSLFVGWNTEAFF. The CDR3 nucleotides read TGCGCCAGCAGCTTGTTCGTGGGTTGGAACACTGAAGCTTTCTTT.